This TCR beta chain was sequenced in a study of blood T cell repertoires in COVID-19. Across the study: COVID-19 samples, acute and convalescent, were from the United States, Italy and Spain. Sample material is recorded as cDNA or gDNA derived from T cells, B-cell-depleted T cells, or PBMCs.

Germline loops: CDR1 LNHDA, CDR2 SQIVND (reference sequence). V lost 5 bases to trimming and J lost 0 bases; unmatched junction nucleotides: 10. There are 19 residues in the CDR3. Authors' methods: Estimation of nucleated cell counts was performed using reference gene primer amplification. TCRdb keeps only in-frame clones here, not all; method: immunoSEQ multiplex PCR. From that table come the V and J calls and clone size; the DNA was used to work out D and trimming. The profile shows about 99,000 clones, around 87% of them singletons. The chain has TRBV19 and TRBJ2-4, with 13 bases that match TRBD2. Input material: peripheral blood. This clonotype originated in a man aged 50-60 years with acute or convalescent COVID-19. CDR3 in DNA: TGTGCCAGTAGTGCCTCACTAGCGGGAGGGTCCTTAGCCAAAAACATTCAGTACTTC. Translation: CASSASLAGGSLAKNIQYF.